This T cell receptor beta chain was profiled in a study of beta chain features in type 1 diabetes. The CDR3 extends over 17 amino acids. Per the germline V gene, CDR1 is SGHDN and CDR2 is FVKESK. Trimming took 0 bases from V and 5 from J, leaving 20 bases between them. The investigators reverse transcribed all of the isolated RNA, so they sequenced expressed TCRB transcripts. Measured with immunoSEQ multiplex PCR; TCRdb has only the in-frame clones, and not every one. The data contain fewer than 550,000 clones, 9.5% to 12% of them singletons. The V gene is TRBV14, the J gene TRBJ2-7; D is uncertain. Sequenced input: naive CD4+ T cells from blood. This clonotype was sampled from a woman aged 18-29 years in good health. In DNA form, the CDR3 reads TGTGCCAGCAGCCAAGAAGGTATACCCGTACTAAGGAACGAGCAGTACTTC. Translated, it gives CASSQEGIPVLRNEQYF. Full variable domain (missing parts from reference TRBV14 and TRBJ2-7): EAGVTQFPSHSVIEKGQTVTLRCDPISGHDNLYWYRRVMGKEIKFLLHFVKESKQDESGMPNNRFLAERTGGTYSTLKVQPAELEDSGVYFCASSQEGIPVLRNEQYFGPGTRLTVT.